This passage covers 2 T cell receptor beta chains from one sample sequenced in a study of breast tumors, draining lymph nodes, adjacent tissues. TCRdb processed the multiplex PCR reads anew with MiXCR; each CDR3 protein has one entry. Among some 8,500 distinct CDR3 sequences, about two fifths were seen once, and the ten largest hold 12% to 15%. Specimen: tumor-adjacent breast tissue. The receptors come from a female donor with breast cancer. Some clones in this sample may be carry-over from other donors' samples.

This clonotype was found once. The chain combines TRBV10-1 with TRBJ2-2; 8 nucleotides match TRBD2. CDR3 length equals 15 residues. Per germline, CDR1 WNHNN and CDR2 SYGVQD (reference sequence). J gave up 3 bases and V 9 bases, and 9 bases lay outside the gene matches. The CDR3 sequence: CASATSERDTGELFF. The CDR3 bases are TGCGCCAGTGCGACTAGCGAACGGGACACCGGGGAGCTGTTTTTT.

V usage is TRBV6-1 and J usage is TRBJ2-7; D may be TRBD2 (6 bases). The V end was cut by 4 bases, the J end by 1 base, with 14 bases between. The CDR3 has 15 residues. CDR1 is MNHNS and CDR2 is SASEGT in the germline V gene. The CDR3 DNA is TGTGCCAGCAGTGGTCAGGCCAGCGGGTCCTACGAGCAGTACTTC. As protein: CASSGQASGSYEQYF.